This T cell receptor (beta chain) was sequenced for a study of T cell responses to AZD1222 COVID-19 vaccine. Study results and limitations: Spike regions recognized by vaccine-associated CD4 TCRs spanned the protein, led by 160-218 and 743-854. Receipt of two AZD1222 doses was followed by a rise in Spike-specific TCR breadth and depth.

For this clone: Its target is not known.

Some clones are missing from TCRdb's copy, which holds only in-frame ones; the method was immunoSEQ multiplex PCR. In the table there are under 150,000 clones, 92% of which are singletons. The CDR3 has 13 amino acids. V was trimmed by 4 bases and J by 4 bases, leaving 10 bases between them. Germline loops: CDR1 SEHNR, CDR2 FQNEAQ (reference sequence). Sample: peripheral blood, taken 28 days after the second AZD1222 dose. The chain has TRBV7-9 and TRBJ1-2; unclear D gene. The receptor's source is an adult who received the AZD1222 COVID-19 vaccine. CDR3 in amino acids: CASSSTQPYGYTF. The CDR3, as DNA: TGTGCCAGCAGCTCGACTCAGCCCTATGGCTACACCTTC.